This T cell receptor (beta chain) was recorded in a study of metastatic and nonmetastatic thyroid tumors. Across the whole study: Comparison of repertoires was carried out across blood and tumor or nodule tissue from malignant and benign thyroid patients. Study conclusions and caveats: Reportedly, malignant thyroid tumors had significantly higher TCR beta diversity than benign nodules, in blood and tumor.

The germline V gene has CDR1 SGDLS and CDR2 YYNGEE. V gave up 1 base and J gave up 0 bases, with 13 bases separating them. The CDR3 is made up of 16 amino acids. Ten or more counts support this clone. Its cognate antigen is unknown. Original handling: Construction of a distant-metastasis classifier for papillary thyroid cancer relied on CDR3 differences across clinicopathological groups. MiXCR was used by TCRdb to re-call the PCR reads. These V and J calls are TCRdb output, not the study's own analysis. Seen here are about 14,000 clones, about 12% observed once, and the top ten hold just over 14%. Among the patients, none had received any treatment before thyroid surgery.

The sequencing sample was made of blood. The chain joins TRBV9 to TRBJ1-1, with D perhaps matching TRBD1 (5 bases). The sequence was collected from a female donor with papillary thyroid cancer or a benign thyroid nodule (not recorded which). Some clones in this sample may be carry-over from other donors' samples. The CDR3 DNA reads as TGTGCCAGCAGCGTACCGGCGGGAGGGGTGAACACTGAAGCTTTCTTT. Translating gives CASSVPAGGVNTEAFF.